Below are 12 T cell receptor beta chains sequenced from a single sample in a study of tumor and adjacent non-tumor tissue in lung cancer. The library came from three nested PCR rounds adapted from ARM-PCR protocols. TCRdb independently ran MiXCR on the multiplex PCR reads; one entry per CDR3 protein. The repertoire holds over 40,000 distinct CDR3 sequences, with 74% as singletons. No cell sorting was done before RNA was extracted from the tissue. More than 3 cm separated this lung sample from the edge of the tumor. Sequenced sample: distant non-tumor lung tissue. These receptors all stem from a woman aged 55-75 years with non-small cell lung cancer.

Worth noting for this clonotype: One end of the junction varies from germline; a read error may be responsible. CDR3 residues: CASSNVRGQETQYF. The DNA of the CDR3 is TGTGCAAGCAGTAATGTTAGGGGACAAGAGACCCAGTACTTC. The chain couples TRBV6-5 to TRBJ2-5; a possible D gene is TRBD1 (5 bases). Germline-derived CDR1 and CDR2 are MNHEY and SVGAGI. The CDR3 loop spans 14 amino acids.

This clonotype was recorded a few times. One end of the junction is discordant with germline, which a read error may explain. V is TRBV28 and J is TRBJ2-7, with 7 bases identical to TRBD1. This CDR3 has 14 residues. The germline gives CDR1 MDHEN, CDR2 SYDVKM. DNA of the CDR3: TGTGCCAGCAGCTTAAGTATAGGGGGCGGCGAGCAGTGCTTC. Its translation: CASSLSIGGGEQCF.

The count of this clonotype is one. The rearrangement links TRBV7-3 to TRBJ2-5; 8 bases fit TRBD2. J was trimmed by 7 bases and V by 2 bases; bases with no gene match: 9. CDR1 and CDR2 from the germline V gene are SGHTA and FQGTGA. This CDR3 has 15 amino acids. In nucleotides, the CDR3 is TGTGCCAGCAGCTTAGCGGGGGGCGAGGAAGGGACCCAGTACTTC. Encoded protein: CASSLAGGEEGTQYF.

A single count supports this clonotype. One end of the junction fails to match germline, which may point to a read error. This chain uses TRBV5-1 with TRBJ2-3; D is perhaps TRBD1 or TRBD2 (5 bases each). CDR3 length: 15 amino acids. Germline V gene sequence: CDR1 SGHRS, CDR2 YFSETQ. CDR3 in amino acids: CASSLAGLGEDTQYF. CDR3 sequence (DNA): TGCGCCAGTAGCTTGGCCGGGCTGGGGGAAGATACGCAGTATTTT. The whole variable domain, remainder taken from reference TRBV5-1 and TRBJ2-3, is KAGVTQTPRYLIKTRGQQVTLSCSPISGHRSVSWYQQTPGQGLQFLFEYFSETQRNKGNFPGRFSGRQFSNSRSEMNVSTLELGDSALYLCASSLAGLGEDTQYFGPGTRLTVL.

The chain uses TRBV19 and TRBJ2-1; 9 bases are shared with TRBD1. This CDR3 contains 15 residues. CDR1 is LNHDA, CDR2 SQIVND, per germline (reference sequence). J was trimmed by 6 bases and V by 5 bases; bases with no gene match: 8. The CDR3 region is CASSPSGTGFNEQFF. The CDR3, as DNA: TGTGCCAGTAGTCCCTCCGGGACAGGGTTCAATGAGCAGTTCTTC.

This clonotype qualifies as medium-sized. V is TRBV11-3 and J is TRBJ2-7; D ambiguous. Germline V CDR1 and CDR2: SGHNT, YENEEA. This CDR3 spans 15 amino acids. The V end lost 1 base, the J end lost 0 bases, and 10 bases lay between the germline ends. The CDR3 loop reads CASSLGTASSYEQYF. CDR3 in DNA: TGTGCCAGCAGCTTAGGAACGGCTAGCTCCTACGAGCAGTACTTC. The complete variable domain, with remaining parts taken from reference TRBV11-3 and TRBJ2-7, reads EAGVVQSPRYKIIEKKQPVAFWCNPISGHNTLYWYLQNLGQGPELLIRYENEEAVDDSQLPKDRFSAERLKGVDSTLKIQPAELGDSAVYLCASSLGTASSYEQYFGPGTRLTVT.

As for this clonotype: At one boundary the junction diverges from the germline segment, which might be a read error. The rearrangement links TRBV11-2 to TRBJ2-3, with D perhaps being TRBD1 or TRBD2 (5 bases each). This CDR3 has 15 residues. Germline loops: CDR1 SGHAT, CDR2 FQNNGV. The CDR3 DNA reads as TGTTCCAGCAGCGACACCGGGGCGGACACAGATACGCAGTATTTT. Its translation is CSSSDTGADTDTQYF.

This clonotype was recorded a few times. One junction end disagrees with the germline gene, perhaps due to a read error. The chain has TRBV5-1 and TRBJ1-1, with D uncertain. The germline V gene encodes CDR1 SGHRS and CDR2 YFSETQ. The CDR3 totals 14 residues. CDR3 DNA: TGCGCCAGCAGCTTGGAGGTGATGAACACTGGAGCTTTCTTT. The encoded protein is CASSLEVMNTGAFF. Full variable domain (remainder filled in from reference TRBV5-1 and TRBJ1-1): KAGVTQTPRYLIKTRGQQVTLSCSPISGHRSVSWYQQTPGQGLQFLFEYFSETQRNKGNFPGRFSGRQFSNSRSEMNVSTLELGDSALYLCASSLEVMNTGAFFGQGTRLTVV.

This clonotype was seen a single time. The chain is built from TRBV11-3 and TRBJ2-1, with 7 bases identical to TRBD1. This CDR3 region has 13 residues. CDR1 SGHNT and CDR2 YENEEA come from the germline V gene. V was clipped by 7 bases and J by 15 bases; unmatched bases: 15. The CDR3 nucleotides are TGTGCCAGCAACGTAGTGGGGCAGGGGGATGCGTTCTTC. Translation: CASNVVGQGDAFF.

Details on this clonotype: Germline is not matched at one junction end, which may reflect a read error. The rearrangement links TRBV20-1 to TRBJ2-1; D gene unclear. Germline values: CDR1 DFQATT, CDR2 SNEGSKA (reference sequence). This CDR3 is 10 amino acids long. The CDR3 spells CSGLYNEQLF. The CDR3, as DNA: TGCAGTGGCCTTTACAATGAGCAGCTCTTC.

Notes on this clonotype: Its ends do not fully match the called genes, so a read error is possible. V and J are TRBV11-2 and TRBJ2-2; D is perhaps TRBD1 or TRBD2 (7 bases each). The CDR3 runs 17 residues. Germline V gene lookup returns CDR1 SGHAT and CDR2 FQNNGV. The CDR3 here is CASSSPQGGPNTGELFF. For the CDR3, the DNA is TGTGCCAGTAGCTCTCCCCAGGGGGGGCCGAACACCGGGGAGCTGTTTTTC.

This clonotype has more than one count but fewer than ten. A much larger clone differs from this one at a single base, so this may be a read error. The chain joins TRBV12-3 or TRBV12-4 to TRBJ2-1; D unresolved. The CDR3 spans 11 residues. DNA of the CDR3: TGTGTCAGCAGTTTAGGTGTTGAGCAGTTCTTC. Its protein product is CVSSLGVEQFF.